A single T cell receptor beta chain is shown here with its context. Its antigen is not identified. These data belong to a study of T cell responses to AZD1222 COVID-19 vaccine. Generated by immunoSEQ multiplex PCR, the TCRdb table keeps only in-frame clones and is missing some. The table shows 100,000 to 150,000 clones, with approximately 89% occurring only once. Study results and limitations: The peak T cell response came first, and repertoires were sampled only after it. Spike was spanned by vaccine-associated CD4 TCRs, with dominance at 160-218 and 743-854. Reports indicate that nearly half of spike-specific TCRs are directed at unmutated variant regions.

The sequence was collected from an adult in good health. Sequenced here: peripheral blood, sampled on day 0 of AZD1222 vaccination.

The CDR3 loop is CASSLPRGGSYEQYF. For the CDR3, the DNA is TGTGCCAGCAGTTTGCCCAGGGGTGGCTCCTACGAGCAGTACTTC. The chain has TRBV28 and TRBJ2-7, with D perhaps TRBD1 (6 bases). This CDR3 comprises 15 residues. The germline gives CDR1 MDHEN, CDR2 SYDVKM. Trimming took off 3 bases at V and 0 bases at J, with 12 bases between the two ends. Full variable domain (rest looked up from reference TRBV28 and TRBJ2-7): DVKVTQSSRYLVKRTGEKVFLECVQDMDHENMFWYRQDPGLGLRLIYFSYDVKMKEKGDIPEGYSVSREKKERFSLILESASTNQTSMYLCASSLPRGGSYEQYFGPGTRLTVT.